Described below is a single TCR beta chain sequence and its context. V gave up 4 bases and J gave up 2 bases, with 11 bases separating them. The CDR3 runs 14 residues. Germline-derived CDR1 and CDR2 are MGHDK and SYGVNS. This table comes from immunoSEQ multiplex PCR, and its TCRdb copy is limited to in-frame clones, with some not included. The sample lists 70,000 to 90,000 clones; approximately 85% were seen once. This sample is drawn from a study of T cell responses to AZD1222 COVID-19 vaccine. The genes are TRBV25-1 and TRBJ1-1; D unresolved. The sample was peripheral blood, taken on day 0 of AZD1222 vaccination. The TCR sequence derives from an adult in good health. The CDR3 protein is CASSGAPSNTEAFF. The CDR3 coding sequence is TGTGCCAGCAGTGGGGCCCCATCTAACACTGAAGCTTTCTTT.